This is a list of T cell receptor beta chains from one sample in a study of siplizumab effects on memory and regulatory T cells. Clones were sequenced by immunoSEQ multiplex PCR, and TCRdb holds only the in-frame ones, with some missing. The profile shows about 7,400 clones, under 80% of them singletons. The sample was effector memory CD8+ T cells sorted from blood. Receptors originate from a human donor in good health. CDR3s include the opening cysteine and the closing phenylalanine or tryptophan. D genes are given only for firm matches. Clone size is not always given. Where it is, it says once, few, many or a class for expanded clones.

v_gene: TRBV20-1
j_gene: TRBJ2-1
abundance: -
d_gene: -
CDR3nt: TGCAGTGCGACCCGGGGCAATGAGCAGTTCTTC
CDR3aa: CSATRGNEQFF

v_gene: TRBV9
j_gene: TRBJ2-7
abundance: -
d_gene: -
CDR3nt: TGTGCCAGCAGCGTAGGGGGGAAACCCTCCTACGAGCAGTACTTC
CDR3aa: CASSVGGKPSYEQYF

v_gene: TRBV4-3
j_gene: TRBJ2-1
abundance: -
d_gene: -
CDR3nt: TGCGCCAGCAGCCAAAATGAAGAGGTTGAGCAGTTCTTC
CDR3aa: CASSQNEEVEQFF

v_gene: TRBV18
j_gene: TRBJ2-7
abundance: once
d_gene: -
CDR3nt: TGTGCCAGCTCACCTTTCTTTCCGGGACCGGACTACGAGCAGTACTTC
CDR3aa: CASSPFFPGPDYEQYF

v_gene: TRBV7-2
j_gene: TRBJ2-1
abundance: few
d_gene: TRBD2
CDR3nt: TGTGCCAGCAGCTTCTATGCAGCGGGGTCTAATGAGCAGTTCTTC
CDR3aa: CASSFYAAGSNEQFF

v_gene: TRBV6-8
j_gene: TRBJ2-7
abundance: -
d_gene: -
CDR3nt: TGTGCCAGCAGTCCCCCCACGGCAGGGCAGGCCTACGAGCAGTACTTC
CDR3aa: CASSPPTAGQAYEQYF

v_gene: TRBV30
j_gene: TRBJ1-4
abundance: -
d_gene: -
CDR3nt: TGTGCCTGGAGTGATTGGAGCGGATTAAATGAAAAACTGTTTTTT
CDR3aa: CAWSDWSGLNEKLFF

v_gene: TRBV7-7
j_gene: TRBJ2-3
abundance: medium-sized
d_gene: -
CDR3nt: TGTGCTAGCAGCCTACGCATCACAGATACGCAGTATTTT
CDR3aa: CASSLRITDTQYF

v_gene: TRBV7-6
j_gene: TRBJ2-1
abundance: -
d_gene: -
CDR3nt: TGTGCCAGCAGCTTAGATAGCGGCGACGAGGGTGAGCAGTTCTTC
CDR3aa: CASSLDSGDEGEQFF

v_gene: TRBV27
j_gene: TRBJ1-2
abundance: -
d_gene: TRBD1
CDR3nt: TGTGCCAGCAGCTACCGACAGGGGGATGGCTACACCTTC
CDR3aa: CASSYRQGDGYTF

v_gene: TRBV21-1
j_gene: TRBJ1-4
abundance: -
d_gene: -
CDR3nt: TGTGCCAGCAGCAAGACGCGACCCCAACGGAGGCTGCCCCATGAAAAACTGTTTTTT
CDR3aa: CASSKTRPQRRLPHEKLFF

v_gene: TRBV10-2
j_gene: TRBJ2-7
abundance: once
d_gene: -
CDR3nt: TGCGCCAGCAGCCGGGACATCTCCTCCTACGAGCAGTACTTC
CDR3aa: CASSRDISSYEQYF

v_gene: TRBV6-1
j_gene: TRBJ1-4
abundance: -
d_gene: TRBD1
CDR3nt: TGTGCCAGCAGTGTTGGGAAGGGGGCTGGTAATGAAAAACTGTTTTTT
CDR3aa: CASSVGKGAGNEKLFF

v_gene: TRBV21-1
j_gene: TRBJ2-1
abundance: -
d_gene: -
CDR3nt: TGTGCCAGCACCAAACAGTATTCGGGGAGCTCCTACAATGAGCAGTTCTTC
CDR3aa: CASTKQYSGSSYNEQFF

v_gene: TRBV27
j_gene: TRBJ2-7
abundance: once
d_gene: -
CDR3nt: TGTGCCAGCAGTTTTGGCGACGGCTCCTACGAGCAGTACTTC
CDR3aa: CASSFGDGSYEQYF

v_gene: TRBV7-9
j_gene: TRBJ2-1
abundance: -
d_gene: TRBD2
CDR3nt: TGTGCCAGCAGCCCCCCCGGGACTAGCTCCTACAATGAGCAGTTCTTC
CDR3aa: CASSPPGTSSYNEQFF

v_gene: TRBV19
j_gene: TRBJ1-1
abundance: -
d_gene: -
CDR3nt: TGTGCCAGTAGTAACTCCAGGGTATCCGAAGCTTTCTTT
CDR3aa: CASSNSRVSEAFF

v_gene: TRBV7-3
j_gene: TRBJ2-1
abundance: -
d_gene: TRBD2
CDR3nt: TGTGCCAGCAGCTCCTCACTAGCGGGAGTTGATAATGAGCAGTTCTTC
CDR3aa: CASSSSLAGVDNEQFF

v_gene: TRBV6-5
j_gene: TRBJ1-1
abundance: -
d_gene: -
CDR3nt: TGTGCCAGCAGTTACTCGGGCAGAAACACTGAAGCTTTCTTT
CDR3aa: CASSYSGRNTEAFF

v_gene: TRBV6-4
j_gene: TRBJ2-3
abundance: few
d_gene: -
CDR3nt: TGTGCCAGCAGTGCCCAGGGACTGAGCACAGATACGCAGTATTTT
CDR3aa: CASSAQGLSTDTQYF

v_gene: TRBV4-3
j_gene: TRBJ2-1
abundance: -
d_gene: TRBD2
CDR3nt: TGCGCCAGCAGCCATTCCCTAGCGGGAGCGAGGAATGAGCAGTTCTTC
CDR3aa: CASSHSLAGARNEQFF

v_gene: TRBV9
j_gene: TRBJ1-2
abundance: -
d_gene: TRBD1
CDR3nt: TGTGCCAGCAGCCCCCACAGGGGAGACTATGGCTACACCTTC
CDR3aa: CASSPHRGDYGYTF

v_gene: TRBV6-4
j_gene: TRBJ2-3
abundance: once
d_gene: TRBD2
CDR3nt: TGTGCCAGCAGCCTAGCGGGAGCGACAGATACGCAGTATTTT
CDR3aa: CASSLAGATDTQYF

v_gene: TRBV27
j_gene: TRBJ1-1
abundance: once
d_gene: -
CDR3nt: TGTGCCAGCAGTCCAGGGTATTGGACTGAAGCTTTCTTT
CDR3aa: CASSPGYWTEAFF

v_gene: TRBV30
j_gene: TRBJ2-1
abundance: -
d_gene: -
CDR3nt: TGTGCCTGGAGTGTACGGTACTTCGACGATGAGCAGTTCTTC
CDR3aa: CAWSVRYFDDEQFF

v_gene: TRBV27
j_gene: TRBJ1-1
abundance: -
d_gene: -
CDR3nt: TGTGCCAGCAGCTTAGCGAGGAACGCTGAAGCTTTCTTT
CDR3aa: CASSLARNAEAFF

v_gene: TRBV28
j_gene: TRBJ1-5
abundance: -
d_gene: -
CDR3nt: TGTGCCAGCAATTCAGAGAGCAATCAGCCCCAGCATTTT
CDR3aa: CASNSESNQPQHF

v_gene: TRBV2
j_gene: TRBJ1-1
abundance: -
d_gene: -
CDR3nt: TGTGCCAGCAGCTTAGCTCTAGAGAACACTGAAGCTTTCTTT
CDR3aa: CASSLALENTEAFF

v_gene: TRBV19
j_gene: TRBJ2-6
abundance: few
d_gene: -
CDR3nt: TGTGCCAGTAGTATAGATAGGGGGGGAGCCGAGCTTGGGGCCAACGTCCTGACTTTC
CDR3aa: CASSIDRGGAELGANVLTF

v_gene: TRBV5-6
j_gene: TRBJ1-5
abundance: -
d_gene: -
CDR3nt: TGTGCCAGCAGCTCCGGGACACCTAATCAGCCCCAGCATTTT
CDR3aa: CASSSGTPNQPQHF

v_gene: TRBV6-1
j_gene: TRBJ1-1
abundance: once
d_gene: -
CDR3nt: TGTGCCAGCAGTGAAGGATGGGGGCGCGGCACTGAAGCTTTCTTT
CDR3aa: CASSEGWGRGTEAFF

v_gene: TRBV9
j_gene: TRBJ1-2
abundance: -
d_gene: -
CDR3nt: TGTGCCAGCAGCTCCCGGGACCCACCTACGGCCTTC
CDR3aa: CASSSRDPPTAF

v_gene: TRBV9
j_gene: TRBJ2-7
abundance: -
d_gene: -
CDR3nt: TGTGCCAGCAGCGTAGAAGGAGATACCTACGAGCAGTACTTC
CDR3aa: CASSVEGDTYEQYF